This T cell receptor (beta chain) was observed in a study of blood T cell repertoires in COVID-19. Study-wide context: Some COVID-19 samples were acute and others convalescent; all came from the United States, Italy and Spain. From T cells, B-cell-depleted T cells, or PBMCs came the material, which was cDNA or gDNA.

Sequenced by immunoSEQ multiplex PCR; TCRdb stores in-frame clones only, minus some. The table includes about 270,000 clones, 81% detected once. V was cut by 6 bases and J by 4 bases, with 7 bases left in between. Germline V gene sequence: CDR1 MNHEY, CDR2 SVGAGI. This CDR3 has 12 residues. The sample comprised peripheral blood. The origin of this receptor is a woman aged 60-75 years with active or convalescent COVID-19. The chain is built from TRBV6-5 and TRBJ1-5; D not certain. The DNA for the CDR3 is TGTGCCAGCAGCTCGGGTAATCAGCCCCAGCATTTT. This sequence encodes CASSSGNQPQHF.